The 21 T cell receptor beta chains given below trace back to one sample, sequenced in a study of early stage breast cancer tumors. Generated by immunoSEQ multiplex PCR, the TCRdb table keeps only in-frame clones and is missing some. The sample holds around 53,000 clones, just over 90% seen once. The sequencing input was blood. Receptors originate from a person aged 65 to 85 with breast cancer.

J is TRBJ2-1 and V is TRBV19; 11 bases agree with TRBD2. CDR1 and CDR2 from the germline V gene are LNHDA and SQIVND (reference sequence). There are 17 residues in the CDR3. V was pared by 6 bases and J by 4 bases, with 11 bases of the junction left unmatched. In nucleotides, the CDR3 is TGTGCCAGTAGGCAAGGGACTAGCGGTGGGGGGTACAATGAGCAGTTCTTC. Amino acids: CASRQGTSGGGYNEQFF.

CDR3 residues: CASSGQVYNEQFF. Here the CDR3 DNA reads TGTGCCAGCAGCGGACAGGTTTACAATGAGCAGTTCTTC. The chain joins TRBV9 to TRBJ2-1; a possible D gene is TRBD1 (6 bases). Germline lookup yields CDR1 SGDLS and CDR2 YYNGEE. Trimming left V 3 bases short and J 4 bases short, with 8 bases between. CDR3 length: 13 residues.

The chain employs TRBV7-9 and TRBJ1-1; D gene ambiguous. The CDR3 covers 13 residues. Germline V gene lookup returns CDR1 SEHNR and CDR2 FQNEAQ (reference sequence). The V and J ends lost 5 bases and 0 bases respectively, with 7 bases between them. CDR3 sequence: CASSLYMNTEAFF. CDR3 bases: TGTGCCAGCAGCCTTTACATGAACACTGAAGCTTTCTTT.

This chain connects TRBV10-1 to TRBJ2-7; 14 nucleotides align to TRBD2. Germline V CDR1 and CDR2: WNHNN, SYGVQD (reference sequence). V was clipped by 5 bases and J by 3 bases; unmatched bases: 6. This CDR3 has 16 residues. In nucleotides, the CDR3 is TGCGCCAGCAGTTCCGGGACTAGCGGGGGATTCTACGAGCAGTACTTC. Its protein is CASSSGTSGGFYEQYF.

This chain joins TRBV7-3 and TRBJ1-5; maybe TRBD1 (5 bases). Germline CDR1 and CDR2: SGHTA and FQGTGA. The CDR3 extends over 15 amino acids. V lost 2 bases, J lost 1 base, and 9 bases lay in between. The CDR3 here is CASSLGPGSNQPQHF. The CDR3 DNA is TGTGCCAGCAGCTTAGGGCCAGGGAGCAATCAGCCCCAGCATTTT.

The rearrangement joins TRBV30 to TRBJ1-5; 7 bases are a match to TRBD1. The V and J ends lost 4 bases and 1 base, in that order; junction bases with no gene match: 1. The CDR3 consists of 13 residues. Germline CDR1 and CDR2: GTSNPN and SVGIG (reference sequence). The DNA for the CDR3 is TGTGCCTGGAACAGGGGCAGCAATCAGCCCCAGCATTTT. It translates to CAWNRGSNQPQHF.

The J gene is TRBJ1-1, the V gene TRBV30; D may be TRBD1 (5 bases). CDR1 and CDR2 from the germline V gene are GTSNPN and SVGIG (reference sequence). The CDR3 is 13 amino acids. V was cut by 4 bases and J by 5 bases, with 14 bases left in between. The CDR3 sequence: CAWTIWGGTEAFF. The CDR3 nucleotides are TGTGCCTGGACTATTTGGGGGGGGACTGAAGCTTTCTTT. Using reference TRBV30 and TRBJ1-1 for the parts outside the CDR3, the full variable domain is SQTIHQWPATLVQPVGSPLSLECTVEGTSNPNLYWYRQAAGRGLQLLFYSVGIGQISSEVPQNLSASRPQDRQFILSSKKLLLSDSGFYLCAWTIWGGTEAFFGQGTRLTVV.

The rearrangement links TRBV18 to TRBJ2-1, with 11 bases matching TRBD2. Trimming took 3 bases from V and 4 from J; bases not matched to a gene: 2. Germline-derived CDR1 and CDR2 are KGHSH and LQKENI. This CDR3 comprises 15 residues. In DNA, the CDR3 is TGTGCCAGCTCACCGACTAGCGGGACTTACAATGAGCAGTTCTTC. This sequence encodes CASSPTSGTYNEQFF.

The chain links TRBV7-8 to TRBJ1-5; D is uncertain. CDR1 SGHVS and CDR2 FQNEAQ come from the germline V gene. V dropped 1 base and J dropped 6 bases, with 7 bases sitting between them. The CDR3 has 13 amino acids. CDR3 coding DNA: TGTGCCAGCAGCTTAGGTGAGAGTCAGCCCCAGCATTTT. Translating it yields CASSLGESQPQHF.

This clone was recorded once. This sequence joins TRBV6-5 and TRBJ2-7, with D tentatively TRBD1 (8 bases). V was cut by 6 bases and J by 2 bases, with 14 bases left in between. The CDR3 sequence is 14 residues long. Looked up from germline, CDR1 is MNHEY and CDR2 is SVGAGI. CDR3 amino acids: CASRRTGRAYEQYF. The CDR3, as DNA: TGTGCCAGCAGACGGACAGGGAGGGCCTACGAGCAGTACTTC.

The J gene is TRBJ2-5, the V gene TRBV6-6; 10 bases align to TRBD1. Germline CDR1 MNHNY, CDR2 SVGAGI (reference sequence). V shed 7 bases and J 5 bases; nucleotides not matched to a gene: 13. The CDR3 is 16 amino acids. CDR3 in DNA: TGTGCCAGCACCCGTAATCCGGGACAGGGGTTGGAGACCCAGTACTTC. This translates into CASTRNPGQGLETQYF.

This sequence joins TRBV28 and TRBJ2-3; TRBD2 matches at 7 bases. Germline V gives CDR1 MDHEN, CDR2 SYDVKM. V was clipped by 3 bases and J by 1 base; unmatched bases: 10. This CDR3 comprises 17 residues. This CDR3 is CASSLVRERSGTDTQYF. CDR3 bases: TGTGCCAGCAGTTTGGTGCGGGAGAGGTCAGGCACAGATACGCAGTATTTT.

The genes are TRBV27 and TRBJ2-5; 14 bases agree with TRBD2. The CDR3 has 16 amino acids. Germline V gene data show CDR1 as MNHEY and CDR2 as SMNVEV (reference sequence). J lost 7 bases, V lost 5 bases, and 9 bases had no gene match. CDR3 sequence reads: CASSQTAGTSGGTQYF. CDR3 bases: TGTGCCAGCAGTCAAACGGCCGGGACTAGCGGGGGGACCCAGTACTTC.

This clone was detected once. This chain links TRBV15 with TRBJ1-6; the D gene is possibly TRBD1 (5 bases). Germline lookup yields CDR1 LNHNV and CDR2 YYDKDF (reference sequence). The CDR3 covers 16 residues. The germline V and J ends were trimmed by 0 bases and 2 bases, with 8 bases remaining between them. CDR3: CATSRDWGAYNSPLHF. The CDR3, as DNA: TGTGCCACCAGCAGAGATTGGGGGGCCTATAATTCACCCCTCCACTTT.

The J gene is TRBJ2-7, the V gene TRBV5-1; 7 bases are shared with TRBD1. This CDR3 has 14 residues. Germline values: CDR1 SGHRS, CDR2 YFSETQ. With V trimmed by 3 bases and J by 2 bases, 5 bases remained unmatched. The CDR3 sequence: CASSSGTAAYEQYF. The DNA of the CDR3 is TGCGCCAGCAGCTCCGGGACAGCTGCCTACGAGCAGTACTTC.

This CDR3 is CASSLVSGGTGELFF. As DNA, the CDR3 is TGTGCCAGCAGCTTGGTTAGCGGGGGAACCGGGGAGCTGTTTTTT. The chain recombines TRBV5-6 with TRBJ2-2; the match to TRBD2 covers 9 bases. This CDR3 is built from 15 residues. The V gene end was trimmed by 0 bases and the J gene end by 5 bases; junction bases not matched to a gene: 2. From germline, CDR1 is SGHDT and CDR2 YYEEEE.

DNA of the CDR3: TGTGCCAGCAGCTTAGACAGATACGAGCAGTACTTC. As protein: CASSLDRYEQYF. The V gene is TRBV11-2, the J gene TRBJ2-7; no clear D gene. This CDR3 is 12 amino acids long. CDR1 is SGHAT, CDR2 FQNNGV, per germline. V lost 0 bases and J lost 4, with 4 bases in between.

The chain joins TRBV5-1 to TRBJ2-3, with 9 bases matching TRBD2. Per the germline V gene, CDR1 is SGHRS and CDR2 is YFSETQ. Trimming at V came to 1 base and at J to 4 bases, leaving 4 bases not matched to a gene. The CDR3 loop spans 15 amino acids. As DNA, the CDR3 is TGCGCCAGCAGCTTGTCGGCGGGGGGGGCAGATACGCAGTATTTT. Residues: CASSLSAGGADTQYF.

A note on this clone: A junction boundary mismatches the germline segment, possibly from a read error. CDR3 nucleotide sequence: TGTGCTAGCAGCTTAGAAGGAAGCGGGAGGCGTATGGAGACCCAGTACTTC. Amino acids: CASSLEGSGRRMETQYF. The rearrangement links TRBV7-7 to TRBJ2-5; TRBD2 aligns across 9 bases. This CDR3 is built from 17 residues. Germline V gene data show CDR1 as SSHAT and CDR2 as FNYEAQ (reference sequence). The whole variable domain, remainder taken from reference TRBV7-7 and TRBJ2-5, is GAGVSQSPRYKVTKRGQDVTLRCDPISSHATLYWYQQALGQGPEFLTYFNYEAQPDKSGLPSDRFSAERPEGSISTLTIQRTEQRDSAMYRCASSLEGSGRRMETQYFGPGTRLLVL.

The chain carries TRBV6-5 and TRBJ2-7; 7 bases map to TRBD2. The length of the CDR3 is 14 residues. Unmatched junction bases numbered 6, after V lost 7 bases and J lost 0 bases. Germline lookup yields CDR1 MNHEY and CDR2 SVGAGI. The CDR3 DNA reads as TGTGCCAGCACCCAGTCTAGCGGCTCCTACGAGCAGTACTTC. This encodes CASTQSSGSYEQYF.

The chain links TRBV28 to TRBJ2-1; D is perhaps TRBD1 (5 bases). This CDR3 contains 14 residues. CDR1 is MDHEN, CDR2 SYDVKM, per germline. Trimming removed 5 bases at V and 9 bases at J, with 17 bases between. The CDR3 region is CASSPNGPRGEQFF. The CDR3 DNA reads as TGTGCCAGCAGTCCCAATGGCCCAAGGGGTGAGCAGTTCTTC.